This T cell receptor (beta chain) derives from a study of Ad26.COV2.S vaccination and SARS-CoV-2 variants. The protocol was immunoSEQ multiplex PCR, while the TCRdb copy is restricted to in-frame clones and leaves out a portion. This sample has some 390,000 clones, with about 89% found just once. This CDR3 comprises 11 residues. With 0 bases removed from V and 9 bases from J, the gap between germline ends came to 4 bases. Per germline, CDR1 LNHNV and CDR2 YYDKDF (reference sequence). Described treatment: some 19 received Ad26.COV2.S at low or high dose, single or two shots; five or six received placebo; per-sample allocation not given. Sample collection was performed on day 63 after the first vaccine or placebo injection.

V usage is TRBV15 and J usage is TRBJ2-3; D unclear. Here the sequenced sample was peripheral blood, taken in a trial of Ad26.COV2.S vaccine versus placebo. The clonotype comes from a person between 18 and 59 years old who received the Ad26.COV2.S COVID-19 vaccine or a placebo. This CDR3 is CATSRDATQYF. CDR3 nucleotides: TGTGCCACCAGCAGAGATGCCACGCAGTATTTT.